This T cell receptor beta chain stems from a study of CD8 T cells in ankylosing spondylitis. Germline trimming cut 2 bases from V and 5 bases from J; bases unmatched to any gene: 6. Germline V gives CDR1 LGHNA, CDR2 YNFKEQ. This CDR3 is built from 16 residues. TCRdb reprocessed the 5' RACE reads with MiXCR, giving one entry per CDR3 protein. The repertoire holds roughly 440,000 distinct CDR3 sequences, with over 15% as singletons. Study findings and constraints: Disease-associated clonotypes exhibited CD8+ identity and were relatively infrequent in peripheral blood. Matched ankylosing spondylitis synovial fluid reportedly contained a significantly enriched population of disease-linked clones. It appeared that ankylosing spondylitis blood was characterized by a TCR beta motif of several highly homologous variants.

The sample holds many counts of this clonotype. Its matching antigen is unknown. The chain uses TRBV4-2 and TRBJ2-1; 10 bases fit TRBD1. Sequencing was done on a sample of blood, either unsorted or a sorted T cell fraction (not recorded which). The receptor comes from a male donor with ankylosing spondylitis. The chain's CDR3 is CASSQRGQGNHNEQFF. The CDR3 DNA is TGTGCCAGCAGCCAAAGGGGACAGGGGAACCACAATGAGCAGTTCTTC.